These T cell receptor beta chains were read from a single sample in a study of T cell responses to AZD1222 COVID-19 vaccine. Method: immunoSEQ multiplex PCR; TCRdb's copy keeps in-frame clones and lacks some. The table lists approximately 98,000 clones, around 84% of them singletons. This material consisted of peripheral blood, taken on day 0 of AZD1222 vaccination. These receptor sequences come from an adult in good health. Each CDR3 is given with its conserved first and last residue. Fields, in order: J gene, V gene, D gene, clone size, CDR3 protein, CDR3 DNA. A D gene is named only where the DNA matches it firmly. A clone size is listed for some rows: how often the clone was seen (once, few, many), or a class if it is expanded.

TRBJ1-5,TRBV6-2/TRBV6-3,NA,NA,CASSYWVRGTNQPQHF,TGTGCCAGCAGTTATTGGGTCCGGGGCACCAATCAGCCCCAGCATTTT
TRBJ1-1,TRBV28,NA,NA,CASSLPDNTEAFF,TGTGCCAGCAGTTTGCCGGATAACACTGAAGCTTTCTTT
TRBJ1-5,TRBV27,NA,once,CASSLHSYGGESNQPQHF,TGTGCCAGCAGTTTACACTCCTACGGGGGCGAAAGCAATCAGCCCCAGCATTTT
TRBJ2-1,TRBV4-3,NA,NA,CASSPKMAVGRANEQFF,TGCGCCAGCAGCCCCAAGATGGCTGTAGGCAGGGCGAATGAGCAGTTCTTC
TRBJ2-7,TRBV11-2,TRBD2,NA,CASSSGLAYVEQYF,TGTGCCAGCAGCTCGGGACTAGCGTATGTCGAGCAGTACTTC
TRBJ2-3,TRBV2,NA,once,CASTSRWGGTDTQYF,TGTGCCAGCACCTCAAGGTGGGGGGGCACAGATACGCAGTATTTT
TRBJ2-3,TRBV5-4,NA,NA,CASRPGGTDTQYF,TGTGCCAGCCGTCCAGGGGGCACAGATACGCAGTATTTT
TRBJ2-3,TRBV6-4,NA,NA,CATSLFDTQYF,TGTGCCACTTCCCTGTTCGATACGCAGTATTTT
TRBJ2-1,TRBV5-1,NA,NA,CASSWDNFNNEQFF,TGCGCCAGCAGCTGGGACAATTTTAACAATGAGCAGTTCTTC
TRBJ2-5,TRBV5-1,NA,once,CASSLSRDLRETQYF,TGCGCCAGCAGCTTGAGCAGGGATTTGCGAGAGACCCAGTACTTC
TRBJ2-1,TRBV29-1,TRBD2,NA,CTGLVRNEQFF,TGCACCGGACTAGTCCGCAATGAGCAGTTCTTC
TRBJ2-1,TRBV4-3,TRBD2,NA,CASSQGTSGGANYNEQFF,TGCGCCAGCAGCCAAGGGACTAGCGGGGGGGCCAACTACAATGAGCAGTTCTTC
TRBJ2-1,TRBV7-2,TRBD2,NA,CASSLVAGAYNEQFF,TGTGCCAGCAGCTTAGTAGCGGGGGCTTACAATGAGCAGTTCTTC
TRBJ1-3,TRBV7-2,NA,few,CASSFAGRSGNTIYF,TGTGCCAGCAGCTTTGCGGGAAGGTCTGGAAACACCATATATTTT
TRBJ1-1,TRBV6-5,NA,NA,CASKGTPTEAFF,TGTGCCAGCAAGGGGACTCCGACTGAAGCTTTCTTT
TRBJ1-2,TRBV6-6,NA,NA,CASSYEGNRAAYGYTF,TGTGCCAGCAGTTACGAGGGGAACAGGGCGGCGTATGGCTACACCTTC
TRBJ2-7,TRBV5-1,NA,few,CASSLTGSYEQYF,TGCGCCAGCAGCTTGACAGGGAGTTACGAGCAGTACTTC
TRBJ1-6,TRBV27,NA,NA,CASSRRLTQWAPLHF,TGTGCCAGCAGTCGGCGACTAACGCAATGGGCACCCCTCCACTTT
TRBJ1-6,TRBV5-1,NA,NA,CASSLSGSYNSPLHF,TGCGCCAGCAGCTTGTCGGGCTCCTATAATTCACCCCTCCACTTT
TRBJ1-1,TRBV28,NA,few,CASSFEAKAFF,TGTGCCAGCAGTTTTGAGGCAAAAGCTTTCTTT
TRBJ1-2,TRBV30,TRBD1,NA,CAWSGDRGRGYTF,TGTGCCTGGAGTGGTGACAGGGGGCGAGGCTACACCTTC
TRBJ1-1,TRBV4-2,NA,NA,CASSQETGFAEAFF,TGTGCCAGCAGCCAAGAAACAGGGTTCGCTGAAGCTTTCTTT
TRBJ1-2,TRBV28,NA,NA,CACRADHYGYTF,TGTGCTTGCCGGGCAGATCACTATGGCTACACCTTC
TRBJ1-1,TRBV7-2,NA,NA,CASSSGWTEAFF,TGTGCCAGCAGTTCCGGTTGGACTGAAGCTTTCTTT
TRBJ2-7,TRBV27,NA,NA,CASSRGAGTGSYEQYF,TGTGCCAGCAGTCGGGGGGCCGGGACGGGGTCCTACGAGCAGTACTTC
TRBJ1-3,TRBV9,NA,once,CASSVAPNQGYSGNTIYF,TGTGCCAGCAGCGTAGCCCCCAATCAGGGATACTCTGGAAACACCATATATTTT
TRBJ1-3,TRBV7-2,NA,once,CASSPRGSGNTIYF,TGTGCCAGCAGCCCGAGAGGATCTGGAAACACCATATATTTT
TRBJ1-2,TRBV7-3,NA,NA,CASSFGSNYGYTF,TGTGCCAGCAGCTTCGGGTCTAACTATGGCTACACCTTC
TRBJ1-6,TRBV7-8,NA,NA,CASSPRSGGNSPLHF,TGTGCCAGCAGCCCCCGGTCGGGAGGTAATTCACCCCTCCACTTT
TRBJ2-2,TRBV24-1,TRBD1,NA,CATSDYGQGAGELFF,TGTGCCACCAGTGATTACGGACAGGGGGCTGGGGAGCTGTTTTTT
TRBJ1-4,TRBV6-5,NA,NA,CASSYSPVGNEKLFF,TGTGCCAGCAGTTACTCGCCTGTAGGGAATGAAAAACTGTTTTTT
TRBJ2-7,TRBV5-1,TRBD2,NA,CASSLGSGGAYEQYF,TGCGCCAGCAGCCTTGGGTCGGGGGGAGCCTACGAGCAGTACTTC
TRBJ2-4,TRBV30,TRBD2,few,CAWRVSTSGGNIQYF,TGTGCCTGGAGAGTCTCCACCAGCGGGGGAAACATTCAGTACTTC
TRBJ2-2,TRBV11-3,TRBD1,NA,CASSLGQPITGELFF,TGTGCCAGCAGCTTGGGACAGCCAATTACCGGGGAGCTGTTTTTT
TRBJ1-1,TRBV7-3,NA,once,CASSLTGGPEAFF,TGTGCCAGCAGCTTAACAGGGGGGCCTGAAGCTTTCTTT
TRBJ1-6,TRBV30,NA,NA,CAWSSWNSPLHF,TGTGCCTGGAGTTCGTGGAATTCACCCCTCCACTTT
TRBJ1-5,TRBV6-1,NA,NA,CASSEYQPQHF,TGTGCCAGCAGTGAATATCAGCCCCAGCATTTT
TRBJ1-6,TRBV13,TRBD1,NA,CASSFNRGGNSPLHF,TGTGCCAGCAGCTTCAACAGGGGGGGTAATTCACCCCTCCACTTT
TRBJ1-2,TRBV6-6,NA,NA,CASSSSGYGYTF,TGTGCCAGCAGTTCCAGTGGCTATGGCTACACCTTC
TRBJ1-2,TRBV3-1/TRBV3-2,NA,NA,CASSHGSYGYTF,TGTGCCAGCAGCCACGGGTCCTATGGCTACACCTTC